Below are 25 T cell receptor beta chains sequenced from a single sample in a study of Graves' ophthalmopathy and Graves' hyperthyroidism. From RNA, the CDR3 regions of TCR beta chains were amplified and sequenced. HTBI primers were employed in first-round RT-PCR, then a second-round multiplex PCR followed. TCRdb independently ran MiXCR on the multiplex PCR reads; one entry per CDR3 protein. Among about 160,000 distinct CDR3 sequences listed, approximately 40% were seen once. The sequencing input was peripheral blood. These receptors all stem from a man aged 25 to 45 with Graves' ophthalmopathy.

The V and J genes are TRBV12-3 or TRBV12-4 and TRBJ1-1; weak D call: TRBD1 (6 bases). V was clipped by 6 bases and J by 7 bases, with 12 bases between them. The CDR3 is 12 amino acids. CDR3 coding DNA: TGTGCCAGCAGCCCCGGACAGTTTGAAGCTTTCTTT. It is translated as CASSPGQFEAFF.

This clonotype was detected only once. The CDR3 region has the DNA TGTGCCAGCAGTGAGCGGACAGGGCCCCTGAACACTGAAGCTTTCTTT. Its protein product is CASSERTGPLNTEAFF. The chain employs TRBV6-1 and TRBJ1-1; 8 bases are shared with TRBD1. Losses at the gene ends were 3 bases for V and 0 bases for J; bases not matched to a gene: 6. Germline assignment: CDR1 MNHNS and CDR2 SASEGT. CDR3 length: 16 amino acids.

This clonotype was detected many times. This chain connects TRBV28 to TRBJ2-7; D remains ambiguous. The V gene's germline CDR1 is MDHEN and CDR2 SYDVKM. The germline V and J ends were trimmed by 4 bases and 2 bases, with 3 bases remaining between them. The CDR3 sequence is 11 residues long. CDR3 coding DNA: TGTGCCAGCAGTTCCGCCTACGAGCAGTACTTC. Amino acid sequence: CASSSAYEQYF.

The rearrangement links TRBV5-1 to TRBJ2-7; the match to TRBD1 covers 7 bases. Trimming took 1 base from V and 6 from J; bases not matched to a gene: 10. The CDR3 is 15 residues long. Germline assignment: CDR1 SGHRS and CDR2 YFSETQ. CDR3 sequence reads: CASSLKTGPTGEQYF. DNA of the CDR3: TGCGCCAGCAGCTTGAAGACAGGGCCCACGGGCGAGCAGTACTTC.

This clonotype was counted at least ten times. The chain carries TRBV11-3 and TRBJ1-1; TRBD1 is a possible D gene (6 bases). The CDR3 loop spans 16 amino acids. The germline V gene encodes CDR1 SGHNT and CDR2 YENEEA. V was shortened by 5 bases and J by 1 base, with 17 bases between the two germline ends. The CDR3 reads CASSPGGGGRNTEAFF. For the CDR3, the DNA is TGTGCCAGCAGCCCGGGAGGGGGGGGCCGGAACACTGAAGCTTTCTTT.

This clonotype occurred many times. This chain connects TRBV15 to TRBJ1-2; weak D call: TRBD1 (5 bases). CDR1 is LNHNV, CDR2 YYDKDF, per germline (reference sequence). Trimming removed 5 bases at V and 4 bases at J, with 8 bases between. CDR3 length: 12 amino acids. The CDR3 region is CATSEGPYGYTF. The CDR3 bases are TGTGCCACCAGCGAGGGACCCTATGGCTACACCTTC.

The chain couples TRBV12-5 to TRBJ1-1; tentative D call: TRBD1 (6 bases). The CDR3 is 16 amino acids. Looked up from germline, CDR1 is LGHNT and CDR2 is FRNRAP. With 0 bases removed from V and 0 bases from J, the gap between germline ends came to 11 bases. CDR3 nucleotide sequence: TGTGCTAGTGGTTTGGTACGAGGGGGGATGAACACTGAAGCTTTCTTT. It codes for CASGLVRGGMNTEAFF.

This clonotype was counted at least ten times. The chain uses TRBV28 and TRBJ2-7, with TRBD2 matching 7 bases. The CDR3 is 16 residues long. The V gene's germline CDR1 is MDHEN and CDR2 SYDVKM. The junction had 15 bases not matched to a gene; V was cut back by 5 bases and J by 5 bases. CDR3 protein: CASSLIGGGRLDEQYF. The CDR3 coding sequence is TGTGCCAGCAGTCTTATTGGGGGAGGGAGGTTGGACGAGCAGTACTTC.

In this sample, this clonotype turned up a few times. The chain links TRBV10-3 to TRBJ2-5; 7 nucleotides line up with TRBD2. The CDR3 is made up of 13 amino acids. V trimming: 4 bases; J trimming: 2 bases; junction bases outside the gene matches: 1. From germline, CDR1 is ENHRY and CDR2 SYGVKD. The CDR3 is CAISVGGQETQYF. In nucleotides, the CDR3 is TGTGCCATCAGTGTCGGGGGGCAAGAGACCCAGTACTTC.

The V gene is TRBV6-1, the J gene TRBJ1-2, with unresolved D. Germline V gene lookup returns CDR1 MNHNS and CDR2 SASEGT. This CDR3 is 14 amino acids long. Trimming cost V 5 bases and J 4 bases, with 14 bases left between them. The CDR3 is CASSPTANSYGYTF. The DNA of the CDR3 is TGTGCCAGCAGTCCAACAGCAAACAGCTATGGCTACACCTTC.

The rearrangement joins TRBV2 to TRBJ2-5; TRBD2 is a possible D gene (5 bases). The CDR3 runs 12 residues. Trimming cost V 6 bases and J 5 bases, with 10 bases left between them. Germline CDR1 SNHLY, CDR2 FYNNEI. The CDR3 protein is CASSREMETQYF. The CDR3, as DNA: TGTGCCAGCAGCCGGGAAATGGAGACCCAGTACTTC. Full variable domain (outside the CDR3, taken from reference TRBV2 and TRBJ2-5): EPEVTQTPSHQVTQMGQEVILRCVPISNHLYFYWYRQILGQKVEFLVSFYNNEISEKSEIFDDQFSVERPDGSNFTLKIRSTKLEDSAMYFCASSREMETQYFGPGTRLLVL.

The chain joins TRBV20-1 to TRBJ1-5, with D hard to call. CDR3 length: 15 amino acids. Germline values: CDR1 DFQATT, CDR2 SNEGSKA (reference sequence). V lost 0 bases and J lost 0, with 9 bases in between. The CDR3 sequence: CSAREGRGSNQPQHF. The CDR3 bases are TGCAGTGCTAGAGAGGGTCGGGGTAGCAATCAGCCCCAGCATTTT.

This sequence joins TRBV6-2 or TRBV6-3 and TRBJ2-7; tentatively, D is TRBD2 (6 bases). The V end lost 2 bases, the J end lost 3 bases, and 17 bases lay between the germline ends. CDR1 is MNHEY and CDR2 is SVGEGT in the germline V gene. The CDR3 is made up of 16 amino acids. CDR3 in DNA: TGTGCCAGCAGTTACGGGAGGTGGCACGAAATCTACGAGCAGTACTTC. Translation: CASSYGRWHEIYEQYF.

This clonotype was seen only a few times. The chain joins TRBV12-3 or TRBV12-4 to TRBJ2-2; the match to TRBD1 covers 7 bases. The CDR3 totals 13 residues. V was pared by 7 bases and J by 6 bases, with 5 bases of the junction left unmatched. The CDR3 region is CASTAGGAGELFF. CDR3 nucleotides: TGTGCCAGCACGGCAGGGGGTGCCGGGGAGCTGTTTTTT.

This clonotype was observed many times. This chain links TRBV27 with TRBJ1-5; D call uncertain. CDR1 is MNHEY and CDR2 is SMNVEV in the germline V gene (reference sequence). Trimming shortened V by 3 bases and J by 6 bases, and 12 bases separated the two germline ends. The CDR3 totals 14 residues. The CDR3 DNA sequence: TGTGCCAGCAGTTTTAGTGGGGTCGGTCAGCCCCAGCATTTT. Translated, it gives CASSFSGVGQPQHF.

This clonotype was found many times. This sequence joins TRBV9 and TRBJ2-5, with a tentative D call TRBD1 (5 bases). The CDR3 has 15 residues. The V and J ends lost 4 bases and 1 base respectively, with 14 bases between them. Germline loops: CDR1 SGDLS, CDR2 YYNGEE. In DNA, the CDR3 is TGTGCCAGCAGCCCCCGGTCCAGGGCCCAAGAGACCCAGTACTTC. Translated: CASSPRSRAQETQYF.

The genes are TRBV10-1 and TRBJ1-6; TRBD1 is a possible D gene (5 bases). The V end was cut by 6 bases, the J end by 5 bases, with 14 bases between. Germline V gene data show CDR1 as WNHNN and CDR2 as SYGVQD (reference sequence). The CDR3 loop spans 15 amino acids. The DNA for the CDR3 is TGCGCCAGCAGCTTCGGGACGGACAATAATTCACCCCTCCACTTT. Residues: CASSFGTDNNSPLHF.

CDR3 DNA sequence: TGTGCCAGCACTGGACTACCGGGGGTAGCGGGAGTTGAGACCCAGTACTTC. This codes for CASTGLPGVAGVETQYF. V usage is TRBV6-2 or TRBV6-3 and J usage is TRBJ2-5; 9 bases are a match to TRBD2. In germline, CDR1 is MNHEY, CDR2 SVGEGT. V shed 7 bases and J 5 bases; nucleotides not matched to a gene: 17. This CDR3 spans 17 amino acids.

This clonotype was counted only a few times. The chain is built from TRBV11-2 and TRBJ2-7, with TRBD1 matching over 9 bases. Trimming at V came to 3 bases and at J to 6 bases, leaving 9 bases not matched to a gene. Germline lookup yields CDR1 SGHAT and CDR2 FQNNGV. The CDR3 loop spans 15 amino acids. The CDR3 region is CASSFTGGGRSEQYF. The CDR3 DNA reads as TGTGCCAGCAGCTTTACAGGGGGCGGTCGGAGCGAGCAGTACTTC.

This clonotype occurred many times. V usage is TRBV7-9 and J usage is TRBJ2-2, with a weak D call TRBD1 (5 bases). Trimming removed 4 bases at V and 6 bases at J, with 9 bases between. CDR1 is SEHNR, CDR2 FQNEAQ, per germline (reference sequence). The CDR3 has 13 amino acids. The CDR3: CASSSQGAGELFF. DNA of the CDR3: TGTGCCAGCAGCTCCCAGGGCGCCGGGGAGCTGTTTTTT. Using reference TRBV7-9 and TRBJ2-2 for the parts outside the CDR3, the full variable domain is DTGVSQNPRHKITKRGQNVTFRCDPISEHNRLYWYRQTLGQGPEFLTYFQNEAQLEKSRLLSDRFSAERPKGSFSTLEIQRTEQGDSAMYLCASSSQGAGELFFGEGSRLTVL.

Details on this clonotype: An end of the junction does not agree with germline; a read error may underlie this. The chain joins TRBV6-2 or TRBV6-3 to TRBJ2-4; D unresolved. Per germline, CDR1 MNHEY and CDR2 SVGEGT. The CDR3 contains 15 residues. CDR3 loop: CAGSSPVIAKNIQYF. The CDR3 DNA reads TGTGCCGGCAGTTCCCCGGTCATAGCCAAAAACATTCAGTACTTC.

This clonotype was recorded at least ten times. V and J are TRBV6-2 or TRBV6-3 and TRBJ1-2; 8 nucleotides match TRBD1. J lost 7 bases, V lost 0 bases, and 7 bases had no gene match. The CDR3 runs 15 residues. Germline CDR1 MNHEY, CDR2 SVGEGT. Here the CDR3 DNA reads TGTGCCAGCAGTTACTCATCCGGGACAGGTTCTGGCTACACCTTC. It translates to CASSYSSGTGSGYTF.

This clonotype occurred many times. The V call is TRBV10-3, the J call TRBJ1-4, with D possibly TRBD1 on 5 matching bases. From germline, CDR1 is ENHRY and CDR2 SYGVKD. Between the trimmed V and J ends, which lost 2 bases and 8 bases, there was a span of 15 bases. The CDR3 is 15 amino acids. CDR3 bases: TGTGCCATCAGTGAGGTTTCCGGGGCCGGCGAAAAACTGTTTTTT. Encoded protein: CAISEVSGAGEKLFF.

This clonotype appeared many times. The chain uses TRBV7-2 and TRBJ1-5; D uncertain. The CDR3 sequence is 15 residues long. Germline loops: CDR1 SGHTA, CDR2 FQGNSA. V dropped 5 bases and J dropped 3 bases, with 14 bases sitting between them. The CDR3 DNA is TGTGCCAGCAGCCCCATGGACGGAAACAATCAGCCCCAGCATTTT. This gives the protein CASSPMDGNNQPQHF.

The chain links TRBV12-3 or TRBV12-4 to TRBJ2-5, with D unclear. Trimming removed 5 bases at V and 7 bases at J, with 11 bases between. This CDR3 has 12 residues. DNA of the CDR3: TGTGCCAGCAGTCTGACCGTTGGGACCCAGTACTTC. Protein: CASSLTVGTQYF.